This TCR beta chain comes out of a study of T cells after yellow fever vaccination. Looking at the study overall: Low-cell-number fractions underwent preparation using SMART-Seq v4 Ultra Low Input.

The sample holds a few counts of this clonotype. Germline lookup yields CDR1 SGHRS and CDR2 YFSETQ. The CDR3 has 14 residues. Trimming cost V 0 bases and J 5 bases; bases outside gene matches: 4. TCRdb called the 5' RACE reads again in MiXCR, with one record for every CDR3 protein. The data show roughly 520,000 distinct CDR3 sequences, 21% seen once. The V call is TRBV5-1, the J call TRBJ1-1; 7 positions match TRBD1. The sequence was collected from a man younger than 35 who received the YFV17D yellow fever vaccine. The sequencing here drew on PBMCs, taken 21 days after the first yellow fever vaccination. The chain's CDR3 is CASSLEGTATEAFF. CDR3 coding DNA: TGCGCCAGCAGCTTGGAGGGGACAGCAACTGAAGCTTTCTTT.